This entry describes one T cell receptor beta chain. The antigen remains undetermined. Germline-derived CDR1 and CDR2 are MRHNA and SNTAGT. V dropped 5 bases and J dropped 5; count of bases not matched to a gene: 9. The CDR3 is 15 residues long. This sample was included in a study of Graves' ophthalmopathy and Graves' hyperthyroidism. Amplification of the TCR beta CDR3 regions used RNA transcripts (as template). HTBI primers served in a first-round RT-PCR, which a second-round multiplex PCR followed. Via MiXCR, TCRdb re-called the multiplex PCR reads, giving one row per CDR3 protein. Counted here are tens of thousands of distinct CDR3 sequences, approximately 52% occurring once; the ten biggest clones make up 18%. Study observations and caveats: Appearing in blood as well were most expanded thyroid clonotypes above 0.001 frequency. A classifier, a 13-signature model, separated ophthalmopathy from stable hyperthyroidism with nearly 90% sensitivity and around 83% specificity.

This chain links TRBV6-4 with TRBJ2-5, with TRBD1 matching over 9 bases. The TCR originated in an adult man with Graves' ophthalmopathy. Material for sequencing was peripheral blood. Here the CDR3 reads CASSSRDRVGETQYF. In nucleotides, the CDR3 is TGTGCCAGCAGTTCCCGGGACAGGGTGGGGGAGACCCAGTACTTC.